Sequencing of this T cell receptor beta chain was carried out in a study of cytomegalovirus exposure and HLA in healthy donors. Concerning this clone itself: Its antigen is unidentified.

Study results and limitations: Most TCR sequences proved rare, with some public TCRs found in many donors. Reports described diagnosis of cytomegalovirus status by the classifier as highly specific and sensitive.

The CDR3 is 15 amino acids. Losses at the gene ends were 5 bases for V and 2 bases for J; bases not matched to a gene: 3. Germline CDR1 MNHEY, CDR2 SVGAGI. Assay used: immunoSEQ multiplex PCR; TCRdb lists only in-frame clones, some missing. The top ten clones hold about 2.7% of a sample with around 220,000 clones, almost 90% of them seen once. This TCR was recovered from a woman between 18 and 30 years old in good health and CMV-seronegative. The sequencing input was PBMCs. The chain carries TRBV6-5 and TRBJ2-7; 13 nucleotides match TRBD2. The CDR3 nucleotides read TGTGCCAGCAGTCGGGGGACTAGCGGGACCTACGAGCAGTACTTC. Amino acid sequence: CASSRGTSGTYEQYF.